A single sample gave rise to the 26 T cell receptor beta chains below, sequenced in a study of immune cell composition in non-small cell lung cancer. The protocol was immunoSEQ multiplex PCR, while the TCRdb copy is restricted to in-frame clones and leaves out a portion. The sample contains about 4,800 clones, roughly 83% of which appear only once. Source material: lung tumor tissue. The receptors shown here come from a human donor with non-small cell lung cancer.

DNA of the CDR3: TGTGCCAGCAGCGTAGACTCGGCCCCAAAAGAGACCCAGTACTTC. Amino acid sequence: CASSVDSAPKETQYF. V and J are TRBV9 and TRBJ2-5, with no clear D. The CDR3 sequence is 15 residues long. Germline loops: CDR1 SGDLS, CDR2 YYNGEE. V was cut by 0 bases and J by 3 bases, with 12 bases left in between.

This clone was observed a handful of times. The genes are TRBV7-8 and TRBJ1-1; 8 nucleotides align to TRBD1. Per germline, CDR1 SGHVS and CDR2 FQNEAQ. Trimming cost V 5 bases and J 12 bases; bases outside gene matches: 5. This CDR3 has 11 amino acids. The CDR3 is CASSRTGLSFF. The CDR3 DNA sequence: TGTGCCAGCAGCAGGACAGGGCTGTCTTTCTTT.

The chain combines TRBV5-1 with TRBJ2-1; 8 positions agree with TRBD2. This CDR3 is 16 amino acids long. Germline CDR1 reads SGHRS; CDR2 reads YFSETQ. The J segment lost 5 bases and the V segment lost 2 bases, leaving 9 bases of the junction unmatched. The CDR3 spells CASSFGETSAHNEQFF. The CDR3 region has the DNA TGCGCCAGCAGCTTCGGGGAGACTAGCGCCCACAATGAGCAGTTCTTC.

The rearrangement links TRBV10-2 to TRBJ2-3, with 7 bases fitting TRBD2. The CDR3 runs to 16 residues. J gave up 1 base and V 0 bases, and 4 bases lay outside the gene matches. Germline V CDR1 and CDR2: WSHSY, SAAADI. This CDR3 reads CASSESAGVGTDTQYF. The CDR3 DNA follows: TGCGCCAGCAGTGAGTCTGCGGGGGTCGGCACAGATACGCAGTATTTT.

V is TRBV5-5 and J is TRBJ2-1; D is possibly TRBD1 or TRBD2 (5 bases each). This CDR3 region has 16 residues. V was shortened by 4 bases and J by 8 bases, with 22 bases between the two germline ends. CDR1 and CDR2 (germline): SGHKS, YYEKEE (reference sequence). The DNA for the CDR3 is TGTGCCAGCAGCCCTACGAGGGGCCACCCTCTGGATGAGCAGTTCTTC. It codes for CASSPTRGHPLDEQFF.

DNA for the CDR3: TGCGCCAGCAGCCAAGAGGCCACCGGACTAGCGGGCAACGAGCAGTACTTC. Protein product: CASSQEATGLAGNEQYF. The genes are TRBV4-3 and TRBJ2-7, with 11 bases fitting TRBD2. Unmatched junction bases numbered 9, after V lost 0 bases and J lost 5 bases. Germline CDR1 reads LGHNA; CDR2 reads YSLEER. This CDR3 comprises 17 residues.

The chain has TRBV7-2 and TRBJ2-7, with no clear D. The germline gives CDR1 SGHTA, CDR2 FQGNSA. Trimming took 2 bases from V and 2 from J, leaving 10 bases between them. The CDR3 is made up of 14 amino acids. The CDR3 DNA follows: TGTGCCAGCAGCTTACTCCCGCATCCCTACGAGCAGTACTTC. It translates to CASSLLPHPYEQYF.

The chain has TRBV7-8 and TRBJ2-7, with 7 positions matching TRBD2. V lost 4 bases, J lost 2 bases, and 8 bases stayed unmatched. Germline CDR1 SGHVS, CDR2 FQNEAQ. The CDR3 length is 15 residues. CDR3 bases: TGTGCCAGCAGCTCCGGGGGGAGGAGGACCTACGAGCAGTACTTC. Its protein product is CASSSGGRRTYEQYF.

V usage is TRBV6-5 and J usage is TRBJ2-1, with 9 bases aligning to TRBD2. CDR1 and CDR2 from the germline V gene are MNHEY and SVGAGI. This CDR3 region has 16 residues. Trimming at V came to 1 base and at J to 6 bases, leaving 7 bases not matched to a gene. The CDR3 DNA follows: TGTGCCAGCAGTTACTGGGGCGGGGGGGCGAGCAATGAGCAGTTCTTC. Residues: CASSYWGGGASNEQFF.

This chain uses TRBV7-9 with TRBJ1-1; D unresolved. Germline CDR1 is SEHNR and CDR2 is FQNEAQ (reference sequence). This CDR3 comprises 16 residues. The V end was cut by 5 bases, the J end by 5 bases, with 21 bases between. The DNA of the CDR3 is TGTGCCAGCAGCGCCCCGATGAGAGGGCAGACGACTGAAGCTTTCTTT. Translating gives CASSAPMRGQTTEAFF.

The chain recombines TRBV7-9 with TRBJ2-1; TRBD2 agrees at 7 bases. V lost 1 base to trimming and J lost 1 base; unmatched junction nucleotides: 1. This CDR3 spans 15 amino acids. Per germline, CDR1 SEHNR and CDR2 FQNEAQ (reference sequence). The CDR3, as DNA: TGTGCCAGCAGCTTAGACGGGGGGTCCTACAATGAGCAGTTCTTC. Translation gives CASSLDGGSYNEQFF. Based on the CDR3 plus reference TRBV7-9 and TRBJ2-1, the full variable domain is DTGVSQNPRHKITKRGQNVTFRCDPISEHNRLYWYRQTLGQGPEFLTYFQNEAQLEKSRLLSDRFSAERPKGSFSTLEIQRTEQGDSAMYLCASSLDGGSYNEQFFGPGTRLTVL.

This clone appeared a single time. V gene TRBV27 combines with J gene TRBJ2-5; no reliable D call. The V end was cut by 4 bases, the J end by 7 bases, with 10 bases between. Germline CDR1 is MNHEY and CDR2 is SMNVEV (reference sequence). The CDR3 totals 12 residues. This CDR3 is CASSYPSRTQYF. CDR3 bases: TGTGCCAGCAGTTACCCGTCTCGGACCCAGTACTTC.

This chain uses TRBV10-3 with TRBJ2-7, with a weak D call TRBD2 (6 bases). Between the trimmed V and J ends, which lost 0 bases and 2 bases, there was a span of 14 bases. There are 16 residues in the CDR3. Per germline, CDR1 ENHRY and CDR2 SYGVKD. The CDR3 region has the DNA TGTGCCATCAGTGAGTCGGGTAGCGGTTATACCTACGAGCAGTACTTC. Translating it yields CAISESGSGYTYEQYF.

The rearrangement links TRBV6-1 to TRBJ1-6, with D perhaps matching TRBD1 (5 bases). V was clipped by 1 base and J by 7 bases, with 14 bases between them. CDR3 length equals 16 residues. Germline CDR1 reads MNHNS; CDR2 reads SASEGT. The chain's CDR3 is CASSEGPGWGNSPLHF. The CDR3 DNA follows: TGTGCCAGCAGTGAAGGGCCGGGGTGGGGGAATTCACCCCTCCACTTT.

This clone occurred a few times. The rearrangement uses TRBV9 and TRBJ2-3; D not certain. The germline CDR1 and CDR2 sequences are SGDLS and YYNGEE. This CDR3 contains 14 residues. Trimming left V 0 bases short and J 1 base short, with 6 bases between. The CDR3 sequence is CASSVDQGTDTQYF. The CDR3 nucleotides read TGTGCCAGCAGCGTAGACCAGGGCACAGATACGCAGTATTTT. Using reference TRBV9 and TRBJ2-3 for the parts outside the CDR3, the full variable domain is DSGVTQTPKHLITATGQRVTLRCSPRSGDLSVYWYQQSLDQGLQFLIQYYNGEERAKGNILERFSAQQFPDLHSELNLSSLELGDSALYFCASSVDQGTDTQYFGPGTRLTVL.

J is TRBJ1-3 and V is TRBV7-2, with 9 bases lining up with TRBD1. Germline loops: CDR1 SGHTA, CDR2 FQGNSA. J lost 4 bases, V lost 1 base, and 5 bases had no gene match. The CDR3 contains 16 residues. CDR3 nucleotides: TGTGCCAGCAGCTTAGGGACAGGGGTGTACGGAAACACCATATATTTT. Translation gives CASSLGTGVYGNTIYF.

This clone was counted a single time. The chain carries TRBV5-6 and TRBJ2-7; D is undetermined. Trimming left V 0 bases short and J 0 bases short, with 7 bases between. The CDR3 covers 14 residues. Germline CDR1 and CDR2: SGHDT and YYEEEE. CDR3 nucleotides: TGTGCCAGCAGCTTGGGGTCGCTCTCCTACGAGCAGTACTTC. It encodes CASSLGSLSYEQYF.

This clone was recorded only once. The chain employs TRBV11-1 and TRBJ2-3; D remains unclear. Trimming left V 1 base short and J 6 bases short, with 14 bases between. The germline V gene encodes CDR1 SGHAT and CDR2 FQDESV (reference sequence). CDR3 size: 15 residues. CDR3 amino acids: CASSLGPRTGDTQYF. CDR3 nucleotides: TGTGCCAGCAGCTTAGGTCCCCGCACTGGGGATACGCAGTATTTT.

The chain combines TRBV18 with TRBJ2-2; no definite D call. The ends were cut back, 3 bases at V and 1 base at J, with 12 bases in the middle. The CDR3 length is 16 residues. Germline V CDR1 and CDR2: KGHSH, LQKENI. The CDR3 DNA follows: TGTGCCAGCTCACCGATGCCTAACTTGAACACCGGGGAGCTGTTTTTT. Translated: CASSPMPNLNTGELFF.

The V gene is TRBV9, the J gene TRBJ2-1; the D gene could be TRBD1 or TRBD2 (5 bases each). V gave up 0 bases and J gave up 4 bases, with 14 bases separating them. This CDR3 region has 16 residues. Looked up from germline, CDR1 is SGDLS and CDR2 is YYNGEE. The CDR3, as DNA: TGTGCCAGCAGCGTAGGCTGGGGGAGCGGTTACAATGAGCAGTTCTTC. Amino acid sequence: CASSVGWGSGYNEQFF.

This chain joins TRBV28 and TRBJ1-2; no firm D call. The V end was cut by 11 bases, the J end by 0 bases, with 19 bases between. The CDR3 is 15 amino acids. CDR1 is MDHEN, CDR2 SYDVKM, per germline. The CDR3 DNA follows: TGTGCCTCCCGGCCGCGACGGAGAGCTAACTATGGCTACACCTTC. Protein product: CASRPRRRANYGYTF.

The chain has TRBV5-4 and TRBJ1-2; D is possibly TRBD1 (5 bases). This CDR3 spans 15 amino acids. Germline CDR1 is SGHNT and CDR2 is YYREEE (reference sequence). The V end lost 0 bases, the J end lost 5 bases, and 14 bases lay between the germline ends. The CDR3 is CASSLAAQGEYGYTF. The DNA for the CDR3 is TGTGCCAGCAGCTTGGCGGCGCAGGGAGAGTATGGCTACACCTTC.

The chain joins TRBV25-1 to TRBJ1-2; 7 nucleotides align to TRBD1. Per germline, CDR1 MGHDK and CDR2 SYGVNS. The CDR3 is 14 residues long. V shed 3 bases and J 4 bases; nucleotides not matched to a gene: 5. The chain's CDR3 is CASSDTRGVYGYTF. CDR3 DNA: TGTGCCAGCAGTGACACCAGGGGGGTCTATGGCTACACCTTC.

The J gene is TRBJ2-3, the V gene TRBV6-6; 9 bases line up with TRBD2. The V segment lost 4 bases and the J segment 6 bases; nucleotides outside the gene matches: 11. Per germline, CDR1 MNHNY and CDR2 SVGAGI (reference sequence). The CDR3 length is 16 residues. CDR3 loop: CASSLATSGRGDTQYF. The CDR3, as DNA: TGTGCCAGCAGTTTGGCGACTAGCGGTCGGGGCGATACGCAGTATTTT.

The rearrangement joins TRBV6-6 to TRBJ2-1, with 9 bases matching TRBD2. In germline, CDR1 is MNHNY, CDR2 SVGAGI (reference sequence). The CDR3 spans 16 residues. V dropped 6 bases and J dropped 9; count of bases not matched to a gene: 15. This CDR3 reads CASSLPASGAAVEQFF. As DNA, the CDR3 is TGTGCCAGCAGCCTCCCCGCTAGCGGGGCTGCGGTTGAGCAGTTCTTC.

The chain carries TRBV29-1 and TRBJ1-2, with TRBD1 matching over 9 bases. CDR1 is SQVTM and CDR2 is ANQGSEA in the germline V gene. The CDR3 extends over 12 amino acids. V lost 5 bases, J lost 7 bases, and 5 bases stayed unmatched. The CDR3 region is CSVWTGDGGYTF. CDR3 nucleotide sequence: TGCAGCGTTTGGACAGGGGATGGTGGCTACACCTTC.